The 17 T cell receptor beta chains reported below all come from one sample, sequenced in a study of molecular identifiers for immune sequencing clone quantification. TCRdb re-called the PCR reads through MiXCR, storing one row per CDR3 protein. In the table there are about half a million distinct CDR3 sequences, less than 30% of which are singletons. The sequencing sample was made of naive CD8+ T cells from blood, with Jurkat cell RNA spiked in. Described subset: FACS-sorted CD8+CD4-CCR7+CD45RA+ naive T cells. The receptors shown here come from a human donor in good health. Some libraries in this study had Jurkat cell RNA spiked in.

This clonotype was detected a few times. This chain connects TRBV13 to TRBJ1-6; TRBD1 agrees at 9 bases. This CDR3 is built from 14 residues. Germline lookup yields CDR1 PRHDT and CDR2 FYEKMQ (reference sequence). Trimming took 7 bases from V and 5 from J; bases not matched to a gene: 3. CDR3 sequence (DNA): TGTGCCAGCATCAGGACAGGGGATAATTCACCCCTCCACTTT. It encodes CASIRTGDNSPLHF.

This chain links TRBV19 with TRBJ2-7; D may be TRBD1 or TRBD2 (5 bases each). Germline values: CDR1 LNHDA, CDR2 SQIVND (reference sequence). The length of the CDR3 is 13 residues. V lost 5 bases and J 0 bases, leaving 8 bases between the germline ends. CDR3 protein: CASSAGASYEQYF. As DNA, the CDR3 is TGTGCCAGTAGTGCCGGGGCCTCCTACGAGCAGTACTTC.

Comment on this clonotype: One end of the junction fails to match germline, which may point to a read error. Written as DNA, the CDR3 is TGTGCCAGTAGCCCGTGGACAGGGAGGTCCTACAAGCAGTACTTC. This translates into CASSPWTGRSYKQYF. The V and J genes are TRBV19 and TRBJ2-7; 8 bases fit TRBD1. CDR3 length: 15 residues. Germline V gives CDR1 LNHDA, CDR2 SQIVND (reference sequence).

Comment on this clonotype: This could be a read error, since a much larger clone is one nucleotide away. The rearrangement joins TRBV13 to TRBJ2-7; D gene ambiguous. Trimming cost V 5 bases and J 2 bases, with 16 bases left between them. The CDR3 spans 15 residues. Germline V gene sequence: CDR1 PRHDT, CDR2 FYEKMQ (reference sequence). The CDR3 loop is CASSPRGLSPYEQYF. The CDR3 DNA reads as TGTGCCAGCAGCCCTCGCGGCCTTAGCCCCTACGAGCAGTACTTC.

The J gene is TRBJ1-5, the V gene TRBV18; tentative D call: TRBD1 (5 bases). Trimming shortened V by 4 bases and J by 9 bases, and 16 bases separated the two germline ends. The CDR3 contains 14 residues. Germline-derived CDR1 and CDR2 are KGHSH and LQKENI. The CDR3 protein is CASSQRDSQWPQHF. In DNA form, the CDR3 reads TGTGCCAGCTCACAAAGGGACTCCCAGTGGCCCCAGCATTTT. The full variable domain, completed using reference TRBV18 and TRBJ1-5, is NAGVMQNPRHLVRRRGQEARLRCSPMKGHSHVYWYRQLPEEGLKFMVYLQKENIIDESGMPKERFSAEFPKEGPSILRIQQVVRGDSAAYFCASSQRDSQWPQHFGDGTRLSIL.

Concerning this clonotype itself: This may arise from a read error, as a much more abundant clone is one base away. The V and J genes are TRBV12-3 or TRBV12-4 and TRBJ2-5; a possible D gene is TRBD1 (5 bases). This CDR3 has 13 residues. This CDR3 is CASSSQGREAQYF. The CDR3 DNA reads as TGTGCCAGCAGTAGTCAGGGCCGAGAGGCCCAGTACTTC.

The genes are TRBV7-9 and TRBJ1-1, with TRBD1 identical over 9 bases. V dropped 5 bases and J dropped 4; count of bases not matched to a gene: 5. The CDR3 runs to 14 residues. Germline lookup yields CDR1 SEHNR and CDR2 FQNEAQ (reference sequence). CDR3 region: CASSPRDRATEAFF. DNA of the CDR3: TGTGCCAGCAGCCCCAGGGACAGGGCCACTGAAGCTTTCTTT.

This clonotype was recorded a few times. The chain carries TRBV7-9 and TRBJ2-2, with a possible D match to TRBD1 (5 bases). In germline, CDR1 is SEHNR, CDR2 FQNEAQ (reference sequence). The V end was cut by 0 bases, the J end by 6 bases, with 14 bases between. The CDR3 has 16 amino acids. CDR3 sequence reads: CASSLAVGRLAGELFF. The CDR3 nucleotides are TGTGCCAGCAGCTTAGCCGTGGGGCGCTTGGCCGGGGAGCTGTTTTTT.

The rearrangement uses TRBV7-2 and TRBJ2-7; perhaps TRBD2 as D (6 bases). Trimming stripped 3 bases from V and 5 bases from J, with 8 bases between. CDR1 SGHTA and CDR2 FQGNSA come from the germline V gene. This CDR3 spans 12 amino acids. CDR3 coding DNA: TGTGCCAGCAGCTTCGGGAGAAACGAGCAGTACTTC. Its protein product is CASSFGRNEQYF. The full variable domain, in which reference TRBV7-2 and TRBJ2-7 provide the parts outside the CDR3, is GAGVSQSPSNKVTEKGKDVELRCDPISGHTALYWYRQSLGQGLEFLIYFQGNSAPDKSGLPSDRFSAERTGGSVSTLTIQRTQQEDSAVYLCASSFGRNEQYFGPGTRLTVT.

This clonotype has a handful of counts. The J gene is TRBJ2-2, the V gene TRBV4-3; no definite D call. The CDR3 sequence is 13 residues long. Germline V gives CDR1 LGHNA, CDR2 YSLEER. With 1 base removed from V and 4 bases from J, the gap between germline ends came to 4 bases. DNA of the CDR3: TGCGCCAGCAGCCAAGGCATCACCGGGGAGCTGTTTTTT. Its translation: CASSQGITGELFF.

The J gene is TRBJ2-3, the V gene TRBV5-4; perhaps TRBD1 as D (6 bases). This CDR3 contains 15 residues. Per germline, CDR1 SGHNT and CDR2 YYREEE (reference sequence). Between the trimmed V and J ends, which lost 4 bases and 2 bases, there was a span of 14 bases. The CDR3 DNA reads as TGTGCCAGCAGCCTTCTGGGGGCAGACACAGATACGCAGTATTTT. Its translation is CASSLLGADTDTQYF.

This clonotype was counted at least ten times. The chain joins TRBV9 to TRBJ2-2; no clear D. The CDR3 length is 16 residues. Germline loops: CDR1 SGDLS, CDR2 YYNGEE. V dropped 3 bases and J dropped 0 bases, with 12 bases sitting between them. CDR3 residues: CASSAQSIANTGELFF. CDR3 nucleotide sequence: TGTGCCAGCAGCGCACAGAGCATAGCGAACACCGGGGAGCTGTTTTTT.

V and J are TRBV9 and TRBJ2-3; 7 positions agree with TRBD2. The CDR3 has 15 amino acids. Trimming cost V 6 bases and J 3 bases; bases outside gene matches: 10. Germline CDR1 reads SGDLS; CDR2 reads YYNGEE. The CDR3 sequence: CASTPGGLETDTQYF. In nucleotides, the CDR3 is TGTGCCAGCACCCCCGGGGGGTTGGAGACAGATACGCAGTATTTT.

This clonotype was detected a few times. Written as DNA, the CDR3 is TGTGCCAGTAATCAGGACAGCAATGAGCAGTTCTTC. The encoded protein is CASNQDSNEQFF. The rearrangement uses TRBV19 and TRBJ2-1, with D possibly being TRBD1 (6 bases). This CDR3 region has 12 residues. The V end was cut by 7 bases, the J end by 6 bases, with 10 bases between. Germline V gene lookup returns CDR1 LNHDA and CDR2 SQIVND (reference sequence).

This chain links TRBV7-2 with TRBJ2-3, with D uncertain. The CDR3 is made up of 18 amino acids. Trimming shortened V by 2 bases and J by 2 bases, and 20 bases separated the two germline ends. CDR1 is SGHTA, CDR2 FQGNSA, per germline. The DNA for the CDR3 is TGTGCCAGCAGCTTACTAACCGCTCCGCGACCTTTCACAGATACGCAGTATTTT. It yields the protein CASSLLTAPRPFTDTQYF.

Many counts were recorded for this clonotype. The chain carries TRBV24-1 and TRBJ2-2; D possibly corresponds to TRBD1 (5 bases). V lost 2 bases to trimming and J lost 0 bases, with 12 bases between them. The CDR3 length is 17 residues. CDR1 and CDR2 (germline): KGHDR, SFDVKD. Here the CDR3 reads CATSDSQGFPNTGELFF. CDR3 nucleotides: TGTGCCACCAGTGATTCCCAGGGTTTCCCGAACACCGGGGAGCTGTTTTTT.

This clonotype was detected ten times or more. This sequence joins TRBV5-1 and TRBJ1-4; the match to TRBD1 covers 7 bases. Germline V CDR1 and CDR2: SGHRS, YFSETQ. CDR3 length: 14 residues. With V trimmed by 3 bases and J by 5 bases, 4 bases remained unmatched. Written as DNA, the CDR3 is TGCGCCAGCAGCTACAGGGGATTCAATGAAAAACTGTTTTTT. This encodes CASSYRGFNEKLFF.